This TCR beta chain stems from a study of shared clonotypes between healthy human individuals. CDR3 length: 14 residues. Trimming left V 2 bases short and J 4 bases short, with 12 bases between. The germline CDR1 and CDR2 sequences are SGHNT and YYREEE (reference sequence). Generated by immunoSEQ multiplex PCR, the TCRdb table keeps only in-frame clones and is missing some. The sample consists of approximately 810,000 clones, approximately 92% of them appearing once. This clone was picked up a small number of times. Naive CD8 cells, CD45RO-negative and positively selected for CCR7, excluded terminally differentiated effector memory CD45RA+ cells.

The source material was naive CD8+ T cells sorted from blood. V usage is TRBV5-4 and J usage is TRBJ1-2; D is perhaps TRBD1 (5 bases). The TCR comes from a man aged 30 to 45 in good health. The CDR3 region is CASSFKGLGYGYTF. CDR3 bases: TGTGCCAGCAGCTTCAAGGGGCTCGGCTATGGCTACACCTTC.